The 24 T cell receptor beta chains listed next were all sequenced from one sample in a study of beta chain features in type 1 diabetes. Of the isolated RNA, all was reverse transcribed, and so the sequenced material was expressed TCRB transcripts. Sequenced by immunoSEQ multiplex PCR; TCRdb stores in-frame clones only, minus some. The data hold about 930,000 clones, with 15% to 20% observed a single time. Sequencing input: naive CD4+ T cells from blood. The receptors shown here come from a woman aged 18 to 35 in good health.

The V and J genes are TRBV5-6 and TRBJ2-7, with 8 bases fitting TRBD2. The trim removed 0 bases at V and 3 bases at J, leaving 5 bases unmatched. The germline V gene has CDR1 SGHDT and CDR2 YYEEEE. This CDR3 has 15 residues. CDR3 sequence (DNA): TGTGCCAGCAGCTTGGTAGGGACTAGTGTCTACGAGCAGTACTTC. Encoded protein: CASSLVGTSVYEQYF.

This clone showed up just a few times. The chain carries TRBV6-5 and TRBJ1-5; 7 bases map to TRBD1. Unmatched junction bases numbered 6, after V lost 5 bases and J lost 5 bases. Germline V CDR1 and CDR2: MNHEY, SVGAGI. This CDR3 has 14 residues. The chain's CDR3 is CASSTATGHQPQHF. The CDR3 region has the DNA TGTGCCAGCAGTACGGCGACAGGGCATCAGCCCCAGCATTTT.

The J gene is TRBJ2-2, the V gene TRBV7-9, with D uncertain. Trimming left V 5 bases short and J 7 bases short, with 8 bases between. The CDR3 covers 12 residues. Germline V gene sequence: CDR1 SEHNR, CDR2 FQNEAQ (reference sequence). The CDR3 DNA is TGTGCCAGCAGCCAAGGTCGCGGGGAGCTGTTTTTT. This codes for CASSQGRGELFF.

This clone was seen a few times. This rearrangement joins TRBV28 to TRBJ2-7, with 11 nucleotides matching TRBD1. CDR1 is MDHEN, CDR2 SYDVKM, per germline. Trimming took 4 bases from V and 2 from J; bases not matched to a gene: 7. The CDR3 is made up of 16 amino acids. CDR3 loop: CASSSTGTGGTYEQYF. The DNA for the CDR3 is TGTGCCAGCAGTTCCACCGGGACAGGGGGTACCTACGAGCAGTACTTC.

This clone occurred a few times. This chain joins TRBV9 and TRBJ2-5; TRBD2 might be the D (6 bases). V lost 0 bases and J 7 bases, leaving 7 bases between the germline ends. Germline V CDR1 and CDR2: SGDLS, YYNGEE. This CDR3 comprises 12 residues. CDR3 residues: CASSVVGGTQYF. The CDR3 DNA reads TGTGCCAGCAGCGTAGTCGGGGGGACCCAGTACTTC.

This clone was counted between two and nine times. The V gene is TRBV7-2, the J gene TRBJ2-7; 9 bases map to TRBD2. V lost 6 bases, J lost 2 bases, and 5 bases stayed unmatched. From germline, CDR1 is SGHTA and CDR2 FQGNSA. The CDR3 covers 14 residues. CDR3 sequence reads: CASRISGSTYEQYF. The DNA of the CDR3 is TGTGCCAGCAGAATTAGCGGGAGTACCTACGAGCAGTACTTC.

This clone came up a few times. The rearrangement links TRBV4-3 to TRBJ2-3; 13 nucleotides agree with TRBD2. This CDR3 is built from 17 residues. Germline values: CDR1 LGHNA, CDR2 YSLEER. Trimming took 1 base from V and 1 from J; bases not matched to a gene: 2. CDR3 nucleotides: TGCGCCAGCAGCCAAGGGACTAGCGGGAGACGCACAGATACGCAGTATTTT. Its translation: CASSQGTSGRRTDTQYF.

This clone was seen only a few times. The chain carries TRBV7-9 and TRBJ2-6; tentatively, D is TRBD1 (5 bases). The V end was cut by 5 bases, the J end by 1 base, with 9 bases between. The CDR3 has 15 residues. The germline V gene has CDR1 SEHNR and CDR2 FQNEAQ (reference sequence). In DNA, the CDR3 is TGTGCCAGCAGCCAACCAGGGTCTGGGGCCAACGTCCTGACTTTC. Translation gives CASSQPGSGANVLTF.

This clone was observed a handful of times. The chain links TRBV5-6 to TRBJ2-1, with TRBD2 identical over 11 bases. The CDR3 sequence is 16 residues long. In germline, CDR1 is SGHDT, CDR2 YYEEEE. V trimming: 4 bases; J trimming: 4 bases; junction bases outside the gene matches: 7. The DNA for the CDR3 is TGTGCCAGCAGCCCGTCTGGGACTAGCGGTTACAATGAGCAGTTCTTC. This translates into CASSPSGTSGYNEQFF.

This clone occurred a few times. This chain uses TRBV7-2 with TRBJ2-7, with D possibly matching TRBD1 (5 bases). The germline V gene encodes CDR1 SGHTA and CDR2 FQGNSA. Between the trimmed V and J ends, which lost 3 bases and 2 bases, there was a span of 11 bases. CDR3 length equals 14 residues. In DNA, the CDR3 is TGTGCCAGCAGCTTCGTAAAGGGGACCTACGAGCAGTACTTC. This sequence encodes CASSFVKGTYEQYF.

Note on this clone: The sample holds other DNA sequences that translate to the same CDR3. DNA for the CDR3: TGTGCCAGCAGCGTAGCAGGGGGACTCCAAGAGACCCAGTACTTC. Encoded protein: CASSVAGGLQETQYF. The V and J genes are TRBV9 and TRBJ2-5, with D tentatively TRBD1 (7 bases). Germline V gene data show CDR1 as SGDLS and CDR2 as YYNGEE. Trimming took off 0 bases at V and 1 base at J, with 10 bases between the two ends. CDR3 size: 15 residues.

This clone was detected a few times. This chain joins TRBV7-2 and TRBJ2-1, with D maybe TRBD2 (6 bases). Trimming cost V 4 bases and J 1 base, with 20 bases left between them. The CDR3 contains 18 residues. Germline CDR1 and CDR2: SGHTA and FQGNSA. CDR3 bases: TGTGCCAGCAGCTCCGGCGGGGTGCGGACCCTTTCCTACAATGAGCAGTTCTTC. Protein product: CASSSGGVRTLSYNEQFF.

This clone turned up a few times. The chain employs TRBV18 and TRBJ1-5, with 7 positions matching TRBD1. V lost 4 bases, J lost 6 bases, and 9 bases stayed unmatched. The CDR3 sequence is 15 residues long. CDR1 and CDR2 (germline): KGHSH, LQKENI. Here the CDR3 reads CASSLSSSGGQPQHF. For the CDR3, the DNA is TGTGCCAGCTCACTCTCTTCTTCAGGGGGTCAGCCCCAGCATTTT.

The chain links TRBV21-1 to TRBJ2-3; the table's D call TRBD1 went unverified against the DNA. TRBV21-1 is a pseudogene. The CDR3 covers 18 residues. CDR3 residues: CASSIKVAQGQFADTQYF. CDR3 in DNA: TGTGCCAGCAGCATAAAGGTAGCTCAGGGGCAATTTGCGGATACGCAGTATTTT.

V gene TRBV6-6 combines with J gene TRBJ2-1, with 9 positions matching TRBD2. Unmatched junction bases numbered 9, after V lost 2 bases and J lost 10 bases. CDR3 length: 15 residues. CDR1 MNHNY and CDR2 SVGAGI come from the germline V gene (reference sequence). The CDR3 bases are TGTGCCAGCAGTTACGGGGCGGGAGGGCCGGTAGAGCAGTTCTTC. Protein: CASSYGAGGPVEQFF.

This clone was seen only once. The J gene is TRBJ2-2, the V gene TRBV7-3; 7 nucleotides agree with TRBD2. The CDR3 has 13 residues. V lost 6 bases, J lost 7 bases, and 5 bases stayed unmatched. Germline CDR1 SGHTA, CDR2 FQGTGA. CDR3 loop: CASRSTGGGELFF. CDR3 coding DNA: TGTGCCAGCAGGTCGACGGGAGGCGGGGAGCTGTTTTTT.

This chain uses TRBV27 with TRBJ1-1; TRBD1 aligns across 7 bases. Germline lookup yields CDR1 MNHEY and CDR2 SMNVEV (reference sequence). This CDR3 has 13 residues. J gave up 5 bases and V 5 bases, and 5 bases lay outside the gene matches. CDR3 nucleotide sequence: TGTGCCAGCAGTAAGGGACAGAGGACTGAAGCTTTCTTT. Translating gives CASSKGQRTEAFF.

This chain connects TRBV13 to TRBJ2-3, with 10 bases matching TRBD2. The CDR3 sequence is 17 residues long. V shed 0 bases, J shed 4 bases, and the junction held 7 bases outside the gene matches. Germline lookup yields CDR1 PRHDT and CDR2 FYEKMQ (reference sequence). CDR3 region: CASSLGRLAGDSDTQYF. In DNA form, the CDR3 reads TGTGCCAGCAGCTTAGGCCGTCTAGCGGGAGACTCAGATACGCAGTATTTT.

The J gene is TRBJ2-6, the V gene TRBV28; D not certain. Trimming took off 8 bases at V and 2 bases at J, with 10 bases between the two ends. CDR1 and CDR2 from the germline V gene are MDHEN and SYDVKM. This CDR3 is 14 amino acids long. The CDR3 DNA is TGTGCCAGCCAAGTCCCTACTGGGGCCAACGTCCTGACTTTC. As protein: CASQVPTGANVLTF.

The chain has TRBV4-1 and TRBJ2-4; a weak D match, TRBD2 (6 bases). V was clipped by 2 bases and J by 2 bases, with 10 bases between them. The CDR3 has 15 amino acids. The germline gives CDR1 MGHRA, CDR2 YSYEKL. In DNA, the CDR3 is TGCGCCAGCAGCCAAATGGGGGGAACCAAAAACATTCAGTACTTC. This encodes CASSQMGGTKNIQYF.

This clone has more than one count but fewer than ten. The genes are TRBV4-2 and TRBJ1-2; the D is unclear. The CDR3 runs 17 residues. V was pared by 2 bases and J by 1 base, with 17 bases between. Germline CDR1 LGHNA, CDR2 YNFKEQ. The DNA of the CDR3 is TGTGCCAGCAGCCAATCCAAGGGTGAAGGGCTTAACTATGGCTACACCTTC. The encoded protein is CASSQSKGEGLNYGYTF.

The rearrangement links TRBV7-9 to TRBJ2-5, with TRBD2 matching over 7 bases. The CDR3 has 13 residues. J was trimmed by 4 bases and V by 4 bases; bases with no gene match: 3. Germline CDR1 SEHNR, CDR2 FQNEAQ (reference sequence). The CDR3 spells CASSSVAGETQYF. In DNA form, the CDR3 reads TGTGCCAGCAGCTCTGTAGCGGGAGAGACCCAGTACTTC.

As for this clone: Sequence at one end of the junction differs from germline and may be a read error. The chain joins TRBV7-2 to TRBJ2-2; 7 bases fit TRBD1. The length of the CDR3 is 16 residues. Germline CDR1 SGHTA, CDR2 FQGNSA. CDR3 sequence reads: CASGLPPTGMSGELFF. CDR3 in DNA: TGTGCCAGCGGCTTACCACCGACAGGGATGTCCGGGGAGCTGTTTTTT.

J is TRBJ2-5 and V is TRBV4-1; no reliable D call. The CDR3 totals 13 residues. Per germline, CDR1 MGHRA and CDR2 YSYEKL. V dropped 3 bases and J dropped 1 base, with 6 bases sitting between them. The CDR3 reads CASSHLPQETQYF. CDR3 in DNA: TGCGCCAGCAGCCACCTCCCCCAAGAGACCCAGTACTTC.